These 14 T cell receptor beta chains came from one sample sequenced in a study of T-cell reconstitution after alpha-beta-depleted transplantation in children. The TCRbeta library was prepared with unique molecular identifiers. TCRdb reprocessed the PCR reads with MiXCR, giving one entry per CDR3 protein. The table shows over 450,000 distinct CDR3 sequences, with more than 9% occurring only once. The source material was PBMCs, sampled before TCRalphabeta/CD19-depleted stem cell transplant. All receptors come from a child aged 2-9 years with inherited bone marrow failure, due to receive a stem cell transplant.

A note on this clonotype: This could be a read error, since a much larger clone is one nucleotide away. CDR3 protein: CASSPPGPTDKNIQYF. In DNA, the CDR3 is TGTGCCAGCAGCCCCCCGGGGCCTACAGACAAAAACATTCAGTACTTC. J is TRBJ2-4 and V is TRBV11-2; D may match TRBD1 or TRBD2 (5 bases each). CDR1 is SGHAT, CDR2 FQNNGV, per germline. V was shortened by 5 bases and J by 3 bases, with 17 bases between the two germline ends. The CDR3 totals 16 residues.

This clonotype was found many times. The V and J genes are TRBV20-1 and TRBJ1-5; 11 positions match TRBD1. Losses at the gene ends were 5 bases for V and 0 bases for J; bases not matched to a gene: 12. CDR1 and CDR2 (germline): DFQATT, SNEGSKA (reference sequence). The CDR3 runs to 18 residues. The CDR3 is CSARSVGQGVYSNQPQHF. The CDR3 DNA reads TGCAGTGCTCGAAGTGTGGGACAGGGGGTATATAGCAATCAGCCCCAGCATTTT.

In its sample, this clonotype was seen many times. The V gene is TRBV20-1, the J gene TRBJ1-6, with D unresolved. The ends were cut back, 3 bases at V and 7 bases at J, with 10 bases in the middle. From germline, CDR1 is DFQATT and CDR2 SNEGSKA (reference sequence). The CDR3 sequence is 13 residues long. The CDR3 loop is CSASTPINSPLHF. DNA of the CDR3: TGCAGTGCTAGTACGCCGATCAATTCACCCCTCCACTTT.

At least ten counts were recorded for this clonotype. The chain has TRBV5-1 and TRBJ1-3; no firm D call. Germline values: CDR1 SGHRS, CDR2 YFSETQ. The V end was cut by 0 bases, the J end by 0 bases, with 7 bases between. The CDR3 consists of 15 residues. CDR3 in amino acids: CASSLGPVSGNTIYF. The CDR3 coding sequence is TGCGCCAGCAGCTTGGGTCCAGTCTCTGGAAACACCATATATTTT.

This clonotype has a handful of counts. The V call is TRBV12-3 or TRBV12-4, the J call TRBJ2-1; D is possibly TRBD1 (6 bases). The CDR3 is made up of 16 amino acids. Trimming left V 4 bases short and J 6 bases short, with 19 bases between. The CDR3 sequence: CASSSPQTGFGNEQFF. The CDR3 region has the DNA TGTGCCAGCAGTTCCCCCCAAACAGGGTTCGGCAATGAGCAGTTCTTC.

In this sample, this clonotype turned up many times. V gene TRBV4-3 combines with J gene TRBJ2-3, with D maybe TRBD2 (5 bases). Trimming stripped 5 bases from V and 3 bases from J, with 18 bases between. The CDR3 loop spans 16 amino acids. CDR1 LGHNA and CDR2 YSLEER come from the germline V gene. CDR3 sequence: CASSFRLGDRTDTQYF. The DNA of the CDR3 is TGCGCCAGCAGCTTCAGATTGGGAGATCGGACAGATACGCAGTATTTT.

At least ten counts were recorded for this clonotype. The rearrangement uses TRBV27 and TRBJ2-1, with D unresolved. The CDR3 length is 13 residues. Deletions cut 2 bases from V and 4 bases from J, with 6 bases between. Germline assignment: CDR1 MNHEY and CDR2 SMNVEV (reference sequence). The CDR3 coding sequence is TGTGCCAGCAGTTTAACGCCTTACAATGAGCAGTTCTTC. It specifies CASSLTPYNEQFF.

This clonotype appeared many times. This chain joins TRBV20-1 and TRBJ2-7, with D tentatively TRBD1 or TRBD2 (5 bases each). CDR3 length: 14 amino acids. Germline V gene data show CDR1 as DFQATT and CDR2 as SNEGSKA (reference sequence). Between the trimmed V and J ends, which lost 6 bases and 7 bases, there was a span of 22 bases. The CDR3 here is CSATTGPSAGEQYF. The CDR3 DNA sequence: TGCAGTGCGACTACAGGTCCTTCGGCAGGAGAGCAGTACTTC.

This clonotype was seen ten or more times. This sequence joins TRBV9 and TRBJ1-2; D not resolved. Trimming shortened V by 2 bases and J by 8 bases, and 10 bases separated the two germline ends. This CDR3 has 12 residues. Looked up from germline, CDR1 is SGDLS and CDR2 is YYNGEE. CDR3: CASSVGVGGYTF. CDR3 nucleotide sequence: TGTGCCAGCAGCGTGGGAGTGGGAGGCTACACCTTC.

This clonotype came up many times. The rearrangement uses TRBV29-1 and TRBJ2-1; D may be TRBD1 (5 bases). The length of the CDR3 is 15 residues. Germline CDR1 reads SQVTM; CDR2 reads ANQGSEA. Trimming took 2 bases from V and 2 from J, leaving 13 bases between them. This CDR3 is CSVEIGASTYNEQFF. CDR3 sequence (DNA): TGCAGCGTTGAAATTGGGGCTAGTACCTACAATGAGCAGTTCTTC.

Comment on this clonotype: This may stem from a read error, because a much larger clone lies one nucleotide away. J is TRBJ2-1 and V is TRBV4-2; D ambiguous. Germline values: CDR1 LGHNA, CDR2 YNFKEQ. CDR3 size: 12 residues. The CDR3 here is CASSQEFDDQFF. DNA for the CDR3: TGTGCCAGCAGCCAGGAATTCGATGACCAGTTCTTC.

The rearrangement joins TRBV10-3 to TRBJ2-1; D is ambiguous. Germline CDR1 is ENHRY and CDR2 is SYGVKD. V was trimmed by 3 bases and J by 9 bases, leaving 15 bases between them. CDR3 length: 14 residues. CDR3 protein: CAISDKSGNPEQFF. CDR3 coding DNA: TGTGCCATCAGTGATAAAAGTGGAAATCCTGAGCAGTTCTTC.

Many counts were recorded for this clonotype. The chain couples TRBV20-1 to TRBJ2-1; D perhaps matches TRBD2 (5 bases). V was shortened by 3 bases and J by 1 base, with 13 bases between the two germline ends. Germline V gene lookup returns CDR1 DFQATT and CDR2 SNEGSKA (reference sequence). The CDR3 sequence is 15 residues long. As DNA, the CDR3 is TGCAGTGCTAGTAGACTTAGCGTATCCTACAATGAGCAGTTCTTC. Amino acid sequence: CSASRLSVSYNEQFF.

This clonotype was picked up many times. The V gene is TRBV29-1, the J gene TRBJ2-1; possible D gene TRBD2, 5 bases. V was trimmed by 5 bases and J by 0 bases, leaving 11 bases between them. Per germline, CDR1 SQVTM and CDR2 ANQGSEA. The CDR3 sequence is 14 residues long. CDR3 bases: TGCAGCGTTATGAGTGGGAGCTCCTACAATGAGCAGTTCTTC. It codes for CSVMSGSSYNEQFF.